The 29 T cell receptor beta chains listed next were all sequenced from one sample in a study of blood T cell repertoires in COVID-19. Method: immunoSEQ multiplex PCR; TCRdb's copy keeps in-frame clones and lacks some. The sample holds about 280,000 clones, 85% seen once. The sequenced sample was peripheral blood. Receptor source: a man aged 45-60 years with active or convalescent COVID-19.

V usage is TRBV7-8 and J usage is TRBJ2-7; D perhaps matches TRBD1 (7 bases). The CDR3 loop spans 12 amino acids. Per germline, CDR1 SGHVS and CDR2 FQNEAQ. With 5 bases removed from V and 9 bases from J, the gap between germline ends came to 14 bases. As DNA, the CDR3 is TGTGCCAGCAGCCCCGGAGGGGACAGGCAGTACTTC. Protein sequence: CASSPGGDRQYF.

The chain employs TRBV9 and TRBJ2-7; 7 bases agree with TRBD2. Unmatched junction bases numbered 3, after V lost 4 bases and J lost 5 bases. The CDR3 is made up of 12 amino acids. Looked up from germline, CDR1 is SGDLS and CDR2 is YYNGEE. The CDR3 loop is CASSPGGNEQYF. The CDR3 DNA follows: TGTGCCAGCAGCCCCGGGGGGAACGAGCAGTACTTC.

The V gene is TRBV19, the J gene TRBJ1-1; no clear D gene. Germline CDR1 and CDR2: LNHDA and SQIVND (reference sequence). The CDR3 has 13 residues. V dropped 6 bases and J dropped 5 bases, with 13 bases sitting between them. The CDR3 DNA reads as TGTGCCAGTAGGTCGGGGAGCGGTACTGAAGCTTTCTTT. This gives the protein CASRSGSGTEAFF.

The chain recombines TRBV4-1 with TRBJ2-1, with 15 bases identical to TRBD2. J gave up 9 bases and V 3 bases, and 6 bases lay outside the gene matches. The CDR3 totals 16 residues. CDR1 and CDR2 from the germline V gene are MGHRA and YSYEKL. DNA for the CDR3: TGCGCCAGCAGCCATCCTGGACTAGCGGGAGGGGGTGAGCAGTTCTTC. The encoded protein is CASSHPGLAGGGEQFF.

The genes are TRBV29-1 and TRBJ2-7, with 8 bases lining up with TRBD1. Germline lookup yields CDR1 SQVTM and CDR2 ANQGSEA. The trim removed 6 bases at V and 3 bases at J, leaving 4 bases unmatched. CDR3 length equals 12 residues. CDR3 nucleotide sequence: TGCAGCGTCGCGGGACAGGACTACGAGCAGTACTTC. Its translation: CSVAGQDYEQYF.

The rearrangement joins TRBV5-4 to TRBJ2-3, with a weak D call TRBD1 (5 bases). CDR1 is SGHNT, CDR2 YYREEE, per germline (reference sequence). The CDR3 consists of 15 residues. V was trimmed by 2 bases and J by 2 bases, leaving 12 bases between them. The CDR3 DNA sequence: TGTGCCAGCAGCTTTTCATCAGGGAACACAGATACGCAGTATTTT. It codes for CASSFSSGNTDTQYF.

The chain carries TRBV6-5 and TRBJ2-7, with 11 nucleotides matching TRBD1. This CDR3 contains 13 residues. The germline V gene has CDR1 MNHEY and CDR2 SVGAGI. V was pared by 6 bases and J by 3 bases, with 1 base of the junction left unmatched. The CDR3 region has the DNA TGTGCCAGCAGGGGGACAGGGGGCTACGAGCAGTACTTC. Its protein product is CASRGTGGYEQYF.

This clone has a single count. The chain employs TRBV7-8 and TRBJ2-7, with 11 bases fitting TRBD2. There are 20 residues in the CDR3. Unmatched junction bases numbered 14, after V lost 1 base and J lost 0 bases. Germline CDR1 reads SGHVS; CDR2 reads FQNEAQ. CDR3 nucleotide sequence: TGTGCCAGCAGCTTAGTGGTAGGACTAGCGGGCTTAGGGAGCTCCTACGAGCAGTACTTC. Protein sequence: CASSLVVGLAGLGSSYEQYF.

The gene calls are TRBV4-1 and TRBJ1-4, with 9 bases matching TRBD1. V lost 1 base, J lost 4 bases, and 16 bases stayed unmatched. The CDR3 runs 20 residues. Germline CDR1 and CDR2: MGHRA and YSYEKL. CDR3 protein: CASSQGYPDRGTPLNEKLFF. Written as DNA, the CDR3 is TGCGCCAGCAGCCAAGGCTACCCCGACAGGGGGACCCCCCTTAATGAAAAACTGTTTTTT.

The chain employs TRBV28 and TRBJ1-4, with 8 bases that match TRBD1. The ends lost 4 bases at V and 11 bases at J; junction bases unmatched: 12. Germline assignment: CDR1 MDHEN and CDR2 SYDVKM. The CDR3 has 15 amino acids. The CDR3 sequence: CASSSGQGTMRKLFF. For the CDR3, the DNA is TGTGCCAGCAGTTCCGGACAGGGAACCATGAGGAAACTGTTTTTT.

The chain employs TRBV18 and TRBJ1-2; tentative D call: TRBD1 (6 bases). Trimming took off 3 bases at V and 6 bases at J, with 11 bases between the two ends. The CDR3 loop spans 13 amino acids. CDR1 and CDR2 (germline): KGHSH, LQKENI. The CDR3 loop is CASSPRDTDGYTF. In DNA, the CDR3 is TGTGCCAGCTCACCCCGGGACACGGATGGCTACACCTTC.

Only one count was recorded for this clone. The genes are TRBV11-2 and TRBJ2-1, with a tentative D call TRBD1 (5 bases). The CDR3 is made up of 17 amino acids. Deletions cut 2 bases from V and 2 bases from J, with 16 bases between. CDR1 and CDR2 from the germline V gene are SGHAT and FQNNGV. The CDR3 nucleotides read TGTGCCAGCAGCTTAAATCGAGTGCAGGGCACCTACAATGAGCAGTTCTTC. Translating it yields CASSLNRVQGTYNEQFF.

The rearrangement joins TRBV12-3 or TRBV12-4 to TRBJ2-7; 7 bases are a match to TRBD1. There are 13 residues in the CDR3. Trimming cost V 9 bases and J 10 bases; bases outside gene matches: 15. This CDR3 is CASMDRIHGLQYF. The CDR3 bases are TGTGCCAGTATGGACAGGATCCATGGGCTTCAGTACTTC.

CDR3 sequence (DNA): TGCGCCAGCAGCCAAAGGGCTCTAGCGCCTTCCTACGAGCAGTACTTC. Its translation is CASSQRALAPSYEQYF. The chain joins TRBV4-1 to TRBJ2-7; D is perhaps TRBD2 (6 bases). In germline, CDR1 is MGHRA, CDR2 YSYEKL. The CDR3 loop spans 16 amino acids. Trimming stripped 2 bases from V and 1 base from J, with 15 bases between.

This chain joins TRBV7-9 and TRBJ2-3; TRBD2 matches 8 bases. With V trimmed by 5 bases and J by 7 bases, 17 bases remained unmatched. This CDR3 is 17 amino acids long. Germline CDR1 and CDR2: SEHNR and FQNEAQ (reference sequence). The CDR3 coding sequence is TGTGCCAGCAGCACCGGGGGGGGCCTCGGGAGGTCAAATACGCAGTATTTT. Translating gives CASSTGGGLGRSNTQYF.

The chain recombines TRBV12-3 or TRBV12-4 with TRBJ1-6, with a weak D call TRBD1 (5 bases). The CDR3 contains 13 residues. With 5 bases removed from V and 14 bases from J, the gap between germline ends came to 16 bases. CDR3 DNA: TGTGCCAGCAGTCCTTCCTCGGGGGTATCCCTCCACTTT. It encodes CASSPSSGVSLHF.

The J gene is TRBJ1-6, the V gene TRBV7-9; D is ambiguous. CDR1 and CDR2 from the germline V gene are SEHNR and FQNEAQ (reference sequence). V lost 4 bases, J lost 8 bases, and 6 bases lay in between. This CDR3 has 12 residues. CDR3: CASSSNDSPLHF. CDR3 DNA sequence: TGTGCCAGCAGCTCCAATGATTCACCCCTCCACTTT.

The chain recombines TRBV18 with TRBJ2-5, with 9 bases that match TRBD2. Germline loops: CDR1 KGHSH, CDR2 LQKENI. V was pared by 6 bases and J by 2 bases, with 7 bases of the junction left unmatched. CDR3 length equals 15 residues. The CDR3 DNA reads as TGTGCCAGCTCCCCCGGACTAGCGAGACAAGAGACCCAGTACTTC. It encodes CASSPGLARQETQYF.

A remark on this clone: This CDR3 is also generated by other DNA sequences in the sample. The chain links TRBV6-5 to TRBJ2-3; D is undetermined. Trimming stripped 1 base from V and 4 bases from J, with 9 bases between. Germline V gene sequence: CDR1 MNHEY, CDR2 SVGAGI. The CDR3 has 14 residues. CDR3 nucleotide sequence: TGTGCCAGCAGTTACTTGGCTGAAGCAGATACGCAGTATTTT. Amino acid sequence: CASSYLAEADTQYF.

The chain is built from TRBV10-1 and TRBJ2-1; 13 bases agree with TRBD2. This CDR3 is 14 amino acids long. J gave up 7 bases and V 4 bases, and 1 base lay outside the gene matches. Germline V gene lookup returns CDR1 WNHNN and CDR2 SYGVQD (reference sequence). In nucleotides, the CDR3 is TGCGCCAGCAGTGGGACTAGCGGGAGTAATGAGCAGTTCTTC. Translation gives CASSGTSGSNEQFF.

V usage is TRBV3-1 (or the pseudogene TRBV3-2) and J usage is TRBJ1-5; D unresolved. CDR3 length equals 13 residues. Between the trimmed V and J ends, which lost 3 bases and 4 bases, there was a span of 7 bases. Germline values: CDR1 LGHDT, CDR2 YNNKEL (reference sequence). The chain's CDR3 is CASSQLLNQPQHF. In DNA form, the CDR3 reads TGTGCCAGCAGCCAGCTACTTAATCAGCCCCAGCATTTT.

The chain joins TRBV10-3 to TRBJ2-1; 10 positions match TRBD1. CDR1 ENHRY and CDR2 SYGVKD come from the germline V gene. CDR3 length: 15 residues. J was trimmed by 2 bases and V by 6 bases; bases with no gene match: 4. The CDR3 protein is CAIRAGTGAYNEQFF. The CDR3 bases are TGTGCCATCAGAGCCGGGACAGGGGCCTACAATGAGCAGTTCTTC.

The chain couples TRBV5-4 to TRBJ1-2; 7 nucleotides line up with TRBD1. Per germline, CDR1 SGHNT and CDR2 YYREEE (reference sequence). The CDR3 runs 16 residues. Losses at the gene ends were 4 bases for V and 0 bases for J; bases not matched to a gene: 9. The chain's CDR3 is CASSSRDRLSNYGYTF. The CDR3 DNA sequence: TGTGCCAGCAGCAGCCGGGACAGACTTTCTAACTATGGCTACACCTTC.

The chain recombines TRBV6-5 with TRBJ1-2; 10 bases are a match to TRBD1. Germline V gives CDR1 MNHEY, CDR2 SVGAGI. With 4 bases clipped from V and 4 bases from J, the junction kept 9 bases outside the gene matches. The CDR3 covers 16 residues. The CDR3 sequence: CASSFIRTGGSYGYTF. The CDR3 DNA reads as TGTGCCAGCAGTTTTATAAGGACAGGGGGATCCTATGGCTACACCTTC.

V and J are TRBV6-5 and TRBJ1-3, with TRBD1 matching 7 bases. V lost 8 bases, J lost 0 bases, and 7 bases stayed unmatched. CDR1 is MNHEY, CDR2 SVGAGI, per germline. The CDR3 totals 15 residues. CDR3 sequence: CASQWDSRSGNTIYF. CDR3 coding DNA: TGTGCCAGCCAGTGGGACAGCCGCTCTGGAAACACCATATATTTT.

The gene calls are TRBV5-5 and TRBJ2-1; D not resolved. Trimming shortened V by 0 bases and J by 0 bases, and 7 bases separated the two germline ends. CDR1 SGHKS and CDR2 YYEKEE come from the germline V gene (reference sequence). The CDR3 extends over 15 amino acids. This chain's CDR3 is CASSLGWASYNEQFF. In nucleotides, the CDR3 is TGTGCCAGCAGCTTGGGGTGGGCCTCCTACAATGAGCAGTTCTTC.

The chain is built from TRBV7-9 and TRBJ2-1, with 11 bases matching TRBD2. The germline V gene encodes CDR1 SEHNR and CDR2 FQNEAQ (reference sequence). Trimming removed 4 bases from V and 7 bases from J; junction bases left unmatched: 6. This CDR3 is 15 amino acids long. Here the CDR3 reads CASSSTSGRGNEQFF. Here the CDR3 DNA reads TGTGCCAGCAGCTCTACTAGCGGGAGAGGGAATGAGCAGTTCTTC. The full variable domain, in which reference TRBV7-9 and TRBJ2-1 provide the parts outside the CDR3, is DTGVSQNPRHKITKRGQNVTFRCDPISEHNRLYWYRQTLGQGPEFLTYFQNEAQLEKSRLLSDRFSAERPKGSFSTLEIQRTEQGDSAMYLCASSSTSGRGNEQFFGPGTRLTVL.

This sequence joins TRBV4-2 and TRBJ2-1; 11 bases map to TRBD2. Germline V gene sequence: CDR1 LGHNA, CDR2 YNFKEQ. V shed 3 bases, J shed 8 bases, and the junction held 6 bases outside the gene matches. CDR3 size: 15 residues. The CDR3 is CASSHLAGGLDEQFF. The CDR3 DNA sequence: TGTGCCAGCAGCCACCTAGCGGGAGGTCTAGATGAGCAGTTCTTC.

CDR3 sequence: CASSSLQGDQPQHF. The CDR3 DNA is TGTGCCAGCAGTTCACTTCAGGGTGATCAGCCCCAGCATTTT. The rearrangement links TRBV28 to TRBJ1-5; maybe TRBD1 (5 bases). The V end was cut by 4 bases, the J end by 5 bases, with 12 bases between. Germline-derived CDR1 and CDR2 are MDHEN and SYDVKM. The CDR3 loop spans 14 amino acids.